The 29 T cell receptor beta chains below were found in one sample sequenced in a study of blood T cell repertoires in COVID-19. Profiling relied on immunoSEQ multiplex PCR, and the TCRdb table lists in-frame clones only, not all of them. This table holds around 120,000 clones, roughly 90% found once. Specimen: peripheral blood. These TCRs come from a man between 50 and 59 years old with acute or convalescent COVID-19.

The chain recombines TRBV18 with TRBJ2-2; 7 bases agree with TRBD1. The J segment lost 4 bases and the V segment lost 5 bases, leaving 10 bases of the junction unmatched. This CDR3 region has 16 residues. Per the germline V gene, CDR1 is KGHSH and CDR2 is LQKENI. The CDR3 DNA reads TGTGCCAGCTCAAGAAGGACAGGAGATAGCACCGGGGAGCTGTTTTTT. Its protein product is CASSRRTGDSTGELFF.

CDR3 in DNA: TGTGCCTGGAGTGTTTTTTCGGGACAGGGGAGAGATACGCAGTATTTT. The encoded protein is CAWSVFSGQGRDTQYF. The chain links TRBV30 to TRBJ2-3; 10 bases match TRBD1. The CDR3 is made up of 16 amino acids. Losses at the gene ends were 0 bases for V and 5 bases for J; bases not matched to a gene: 8. The germline gives CDR1 GTSNPN, CDR2 SVGIG (reference sequence).

This clone turned up a few times. The chain combines TRBV11-2 with TRBJ1-2; D not resolved. The CDR3 has 15 amino acids. Looked up from germline, CDR1 is SGHAT and CDR2 is FQNNGV. Trimming left V 6 bases short and J 5 bases short, with 19 bases between. The CDR3 coding sequence is TGTGCCAGCAGATCCACCCGAGCCAGCGGGTATGGCTACACCTTC. Residues: CASRSTRASGYGYTF. The full variable domain, completed using reference TRBV11-2 and TRBJ1-2, is EAGVAQSPRYKIIEKRQSVAFWCNPISGHATLYWYQQILGQGPKLLIQFQNNGVVDDSQLPKDRFSAERLKGVDSTLKIQPAKLEDSAVYLCASRSTRASGYGYTFGSGTRLTVV.

The rearrangement joins TRBV27 to TRBJ1-2, with 9 nucleotides matching TRBD1. With 0 bases clipped from V and 7 bases from J, the junction kept 6 bases outside the gene matches. Germline V gives CDR1 MNHEY, CDR2 SMNVEV (reference sequence). There are 15 residues in the CDR3. The CDR3 loop reads CASSLSGQGLLGYTF. In DNA, the CDR3 is TGTGCCAGCAGTTTATCCGGACAGGGGCTTCTTGGCTACACCTTC.

CDR3 loop: CASRRTGLAEQYF. The CDR3 nucleotides are TGTGCCAGCAGGAGGACAGGTTTAGCCGAGCAGTACTTC. The J gene is TRBJ2-7, the V gene TRBV19; 7 positions agree with TRBD1. The CDR3 extends over 13 amino acids. The germline CDR1 and CDR2 sequences are LNHDA and SQIVND (reference sequence). Trimming at V came to 9 bases and at J to 6 bases, leaving 11 bases not matched to a gene.

J is TRBJ1-1 and V is TRBV24-1; D is uncertain. The CDR3 runs 14 residues. Germline CDR1 and CDR2: KGHDR and SFDVKD. V shed 1 base and J shed 4 bases, with 9 bases lying between them. CDR3 sequence reads: CATSDFGLSTEAFF. The CDR3 coding sequence is TGTGCCACCAGTGATTTCGGGTTGAGCACTGAAGCTTTCTTT.

The DNA for the CDR3 is TGTGCCAGCTCCCAGGGAAGCGGGAGGGATTTCTACGAGCAGTACTTC. It specifies CASSQGSGRDFYEQYF. The rearrangement joins TRBV18 to TRBJ2-7, with 10 bases matching TRBD2. V lost 6 bases and J lost 3; bases outside the gene matches: 11. The CDR3 runs to 16 residues. The germline V gene has CDR1 KGHSH and CDR2 LQKENI.

The V call is TRBV4-1, the J call TRBJ2-4; 8 bases align to TRBD2. The CDR3 is made up of 16 amino acids. The V gene end was trimmed by 0 bases and the J gene end by 6 bases; junction bases not matched to a gene: 7. Germline-derived CDR1 and CDR2 are MGHRA and YSYEKL. CDR3 protein: CASSQEITSGRNIQYF. The CDR3 DNA follows: TGCGCCAGCAGCCAAGAGATCACAAGCGGGAGAAACATTCAGTACTTC.

V and J are TRBV19 and TRBJ1-2; weak D call: TRBD1 (5 bases). CDR1 LNHDA and CDR2 SQIVND come from the germline V gene (reference sequence). V gave up 3 bases and J gave up 6 bases, with 14 bases separating them. There are 14 residues in the CDR3. CDR3 nucleotides: TGTGCCAGTAGTATCTTGGGGCCACGGCATGGCTACACCTTC. This codes for CASSILGPRHGYTF. The whole variable domain, filled in from reference TRBV19 and TRBJ1-2, reads DGGITQSPKYLFRKEGQNVTLSCEQNLNHDAMYWYRQDPGQGLRLIYYSQIVNDFQKGDIAEGYSVSREKKESFPLTVTSAQKNPTAFYLCASSILGPRHGYTFGSGTRLTVV.

The chain uses TRBV2 and TRBJ1-5; 7 bases line up with TRBD1. V trimming: 5 bases; J trimming: 1 base; junction bases outside the gene matches: 5. Germline loops: CDR1 SNHLY, CDR2 FYNNEI. This CDR3 comprises 15 residues. CDR3 sequence (DNA): TGTGCCAGCAGTTGGGACAGCAGGAGCAATCAGCCCCAGCATTTT. Its translation: CASSWDSRSNQPQHF.

The chain uses TRBV27 and TRBJ1-5, with a weak D call TRBD1 (6 bases). This CDR3 spans 16 amino acids. The germline V gene encodes CDR1 MNHEY and CDR2 SMNVEV (reference sequence). The V gene lost 6 bases and the J gene lost 0 bases, with 15 bases spanning the gap. The CDR3 sequence: CASRAGTLSSNQPQHF. The CDR3 nucleotides read TGTGCCAGCAGGGCCGGGACACTGTCTAGCAATCAGCCCCAGCATTTT.

CDR3 coding DNA: TGTGCCTGGAGTGAGACTGGGACAGAGAACACTGAAGCTTTCTTT. Amino acid sequence: CAWSETGTENTEAFF. The J gene is TRBJ1-1, the V gene TRBV30, with 7 bases identical to TRBD1. The junction had 6 bases not matched to a gene; V was cut back by 1 base and J by 1 base. There are 15 residues in the CDR3. The V gene's germline CDR1 is GTSNPN and CDR2 SVGIG (reference sequence).

This clone was seen a few times. The rearrangement links TRBV19 to TRBJ2-2, with 7 bases that match TRBD1. The CDR3 sequence is 17 residues long. V trimming: 5 bases; J trimming: 4 bases; junction bases outside the gene matches: 13. Looked up from germline, CDR1 is LNHDA and CDR2 is SQIVND (reference sequence). In DNA form, the CDR3 reads TGTGCCAGTAGTTCTAGCCTCAGGGGGTCCGTCACCGGGGAGCTGTTTTTT. Its translation: CASSSSLRGSVTGELFF.

The chain joins TRBV4-1 to TRBJ2-6; tentative D call: TRBD2 (6 bases). Trimming left V 1 base short and J 0 bases short, with 13 bases between. CDR1 is MGHRA, CDR2 YSYEKL, per germline. This CDR3 is built from 18 residues. CDR3 sequence reads: CASSQVGGGISGANVLTF. CDR3 nucleotides: TGCGCCAGCAGCCAAGTGGGCGGAGGGATCTCTGGGGCCAACGTCCTGACTTTC.

The chain recombines TRBV19 with TRBJ2-7; 11 bases fit TRBD2. V dropped 1 base and J dropped 1; count of bases not matched to a gene: 9. The CDR3 is 18 amino acids. Germline CDR1 reads LNHDA; CDR2 reads SQIVND (reference sequence). CDR3: CASSIGGTSGGLSYEQYF. The CDR3 coding sequence is TGTGCCAGTAGTATAGGCGGGACTAGCGGCGGTTTATCCTACGAGCAGTACTTC.

The chain recombines TRBV19 with TRBJ2-7; D perhaps matches TRBD1 (5 bases). Deletions cut 1 base from V and 4 bases from J, with 11 bases between. The CDR3 covers 14 residues. Germline CDR1 and CDR2: LNHDA and SQIVND (reference sequence). The CDR3 loop reads CASSIAGIGYEQYF. DNA of the CDR3: TGTGCCAGTAGTATAGCAGGGATAGGTTACGAGCAGTACTTC.

The J gene is TRBJ1-1, the V gene TRBV4-1; 10 nucleotides match TRBD1. Losses at the gene ends were 0 bases for V and 2 bases for J; bases not matched to a gene: 3. This CDR3 region has 16 residues. Germline V lookup: CDR1 MGHRA, CDR2 YSYEKL. The CDR3 nucleotides are TGCGCCAGCAGCCAAGATCGGGACAGGGGCAACACTGAAGCTTTCTTT. It yields the protein CASSQDRDRGNTEAFF.

This clone was seen just once. This rearrangement joins TRBV10-2 to TRBJ2-5; D uncertain. The germline gives CDR1 WSHSY, CDR2 SAAADI. V gave up 5 bases and J gave up 5 bases, with 9 bases separating them. This CDR3 region has 12 residues. The CDR3 reads CASSLSPETQYF. The CDR3 nucleotides read TGCGCCAGCAGTCTTAGTCCGGAGACCCAGTACTTC.

Comment on this clone: The same CDR3 is also encoded by other DNA sequences in this sample. The rearrangement links TRBV30 to TRBJ1-4; 7 bases match TRBD1. The trim removed 3 bases at V and 4 bases at J, leaving 2 bases unmatched. CDR1 and CDR2 from the germline V gene are GTSNPN and SVGIG (reference sequence). The CDR3 loop spans 13 amino acids. The CDR3 DNA sequence: TGTGCCTGGAGACAGGGGCTTAATGAAAAACTGTTTTTT. It translates to CAWRQGLNEKLFF.

J is TRBJ2-3 and V is TRBV10-1, with D possibly TRBD2 on 7 matching bases. V lost 10 bases to trimming and J lost 4 bases, with 21 bases between them. Germline lookup yields CDR1 WNHNN and CDR2 SYGVQD (reference sequence). The CDR3 runs 15 residues. CDR3 in amino acids: CATDEGEGRADTQYF. CDR3 nucleotides: TGCGCCACCGACGAGGGGGAGGGAAGAGCAGATACGCAGTATTTT.

The table lists this clone with a count of one. J is TRBJ1-4 and V is TRBV29-1; perhaps TRBD1 as D (5 bases). Per the germline V gene, CDR1 is SQVTM and CDR2 is ANQGSEA. The V gene lost 4 bases and the J gene lost 5 bases, with 17 bases spanning the gap. The CDR3 is 15 amino acids. This chain's CDR3 is CSVGSDGADNEKLFF. CDR3 bases: TGCAGCGTTGGGTCTGATGGGGCAGACAATGAAAAACTGTTTTTT.

This clone has only one observation. The V and J genes are TRBV5-1 and TRBJ2-6, with 8 bases identical to TRBD1. The junction had 20 bases not matched to a gene; V was cut back by 4 bases and J by 5 bases. Per the germline V gene, CDR1 is SGHRS and CDR2 is YFSETQ. This CDR3 spans 20 amino acids. The CDR3 DNA reads as TGCGCCAGCAGCGTCCAATCGACCGGGACAGGACCGCTCTGGGCCAACGTCCTGACTTTC. Protein: CASSVQSTGTGPLWANVLTF. The full variable domain, rest sourced from reference TRBV5-1 and TRBJ2-6, is KAGVTQTPRYLIKTRGQQVTLSCSPISGHRSVSWYQQTPGQGLQFLFEYFSETQRNKGNFPGRFSGRQFSNSRSEMNVSTLELGDSALYLCASSVQSTGTGPLWANVLTFGAGSRLTVL.

The rearrangement links TRBV3-1 (or the pseudogene TRBV3-2) to TRBJ2-1; the match to TRBD2 covers 13 bases. Germline CDR1 is LGHDT and CDR2 is YNNKEL (reference sequence). This CDR3 is 16 amino acids long. V lost 2 bases to trimming and J lost 6 bases; unmatched junction nucleotides: 4. The DNA of the CDR3 is TGTGCCAGCAGCCAACAACTAGCGGGAGGGGGCAATGAGCAGTTCTTC. Translating gives CASSQQLAGGGNEQFF.

This chain links TRBV4-1 with TRBJ1-2, with no clear D. CDR3 size: 14 residues. V lost 3 bases and J 2 bases, leaving 10 bases between the germline ends. From germline, CDR1 is MGHRA and CDR2 YSYEKL. The CDR3 here is CASSQETGNYGYTF. CDR3 DNA sequence: TGCGCCAGCAGCCAGGAGACGGGGAACTATGGCTACACCTTC.

In this sample, this clone turned up once. The chain recombines TRBV5-1 with TRBJ2-3, with 9 nucleotides matching TRBD2. The V and J ends lost 6 bases and 1 base, in that order; junction bases with no gene match: 6. The CDR3 runs 15 residues. The germline V gene encodes CDR1 SGHRS and CDR2 YFSETQ. CDR3 amino acids: CASTHRTSGTDTQYF. The CDR3 DNA follows: TGCGCCAGCACCCACAGGACTAGCGGCACAGATACGCAGTATTTT.

The chain is built from TRBV6-5 and TRBJ2-2; no firm D call. This CDR3 is built from 12 residues. Between the trimmed V and J ends, which lost 2 bases and 7 bases, there was a span of 5 bases. The germline V gene has CDR1 MNHEY and CDR2 SVGAGI. The CDR3: CASSYRYGELFF. The CDR3, as DNA: TGTGCCAGCAGTTACCGCTACGGGGAGCTGTTTTTT.

A few counts support this clone. V usage is TRBV7-9 and J usage is TRBJ1-4; D gene ambiguous. This CDR3 comprises 13 residues. Looked up from germline, CDR1 is SEHNR and CDR2 is FQNEAQ (reference sequence). Deletions cut 3 bases from V and 8 bases from J, with 10 bases between. The CDR3 spells CASSLPGGEKLFF. In DNA, the CDR3 is TGTGCCAGCAGCTTGCCAGGAGGGGAAAAACTGTTTTTT.

This clone appeared a few times. This chain connects TRBV30 to TRBJ1-6; D not certain. CDR1 GTSNPN and CDR2 SVGIG come from the germline V gene (reference sequence). Trimming stripped 0 bases from V and 6 bases from J, with 9 bases between. The CDR3 has 14 amino acids. In DNA form, the CDR3 reads TGTGCCTGGAGTGTAGACCAGGCTAATTCACCCCTCCACTTT. This translates into CAWSVDQANSPLHF.

The CDR3 sequence: CATSATGTGELFF. The CDR3 DNA follows: TGTGCCACCAGTGCGACAGGGACCGGGGAGCTGTTTTTT. V gene TRBV24-1 combines with J gene TRBJ2-2, with TRBD1 matching 7 bases. The length of the CDR3 is 13 residues. Germline V lookup: CDR1 KGHDR, CDR2 SFDVKD. V shed 5 bases and J 5 bases; nucleotides not matched to a gene: 1.